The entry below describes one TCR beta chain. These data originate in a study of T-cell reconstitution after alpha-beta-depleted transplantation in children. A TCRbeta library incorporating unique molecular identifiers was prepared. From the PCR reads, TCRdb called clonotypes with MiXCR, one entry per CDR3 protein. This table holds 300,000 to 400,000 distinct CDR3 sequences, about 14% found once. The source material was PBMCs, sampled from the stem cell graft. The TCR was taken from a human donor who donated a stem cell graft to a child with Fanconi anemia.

The CDR3 here is CASSSNRVYTDTQYF. The CDR3 nucleotides read TGTGCCAGCAGTAGTAACAGGGTTTACACAGATACGCAGTATTTT. This chain links TRBV12-3 or TRBV12-4 with TRBJ2-3; TRBD1 is a possible D gene (6 bases). The CDR3 loop spans 15 amino acids. Trimming cost V 5 bases and J 2 bases, with 14 bases left between them.